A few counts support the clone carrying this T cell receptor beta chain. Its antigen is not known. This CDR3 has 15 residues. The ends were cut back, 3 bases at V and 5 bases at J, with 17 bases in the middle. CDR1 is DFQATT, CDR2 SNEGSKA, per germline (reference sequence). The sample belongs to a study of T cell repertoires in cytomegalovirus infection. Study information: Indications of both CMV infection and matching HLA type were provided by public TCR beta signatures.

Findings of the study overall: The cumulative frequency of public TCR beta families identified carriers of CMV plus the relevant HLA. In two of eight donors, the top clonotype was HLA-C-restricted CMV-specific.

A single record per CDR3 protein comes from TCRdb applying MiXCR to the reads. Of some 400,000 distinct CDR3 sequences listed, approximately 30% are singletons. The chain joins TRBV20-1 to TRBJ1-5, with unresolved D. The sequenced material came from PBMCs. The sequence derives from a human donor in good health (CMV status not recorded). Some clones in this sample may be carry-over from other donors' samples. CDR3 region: CSARTPGVQYQPQHF. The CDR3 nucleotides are TGCAGTGCTAGGACGCCCGGGGTCCAATATCAGCCCCAGCATTTT.